This passage covers 24 T cell receptor beta chains from one sample sequenced in a study of T cells in Graves' hyperthyroidism and ophthalmopathy. Amplified TCR beta CDR3 regions came from RNA transcripts. HTBI primers drove first-round RT-PCR of the TCR CDR3. TCRdb redid the calling of the multiplex PCR reads with MiXCR, one entry per CDR3 protein. The repertoire consists of approximately 410,000 distinct CDR3 sequences, with about 14% occurring once and the leading ten covering approximately 13%. The source material was blood. These receptors originate from a man aged 18 to 35 with Graves' ophthalmopathy.

Ten or more counts support this clonotype. The CDR3 DNA reads as TGCAGTGCTAGAGATCCCGCGGGAGGGCCCAAGCCCGAGACCCAGTACTTC. It encodes CSARDPAGGPKPETQYF. This sequence joins TRBV20-1 and TRBJ2-5; 9 bases line up with TRBD2. After removal of 0 bases from V and 5 bases from J, the junction contained 13 bases not matched to a gene. The CDR3 runs 17 residues. Germline-derived CDR1 and CDR2 are DFQATT and SNEGSKA (reference sequence).

DNA of the CDR3: TGTGCCATCGCCGCGGAGGTCCTGAACACTGAAGCTTTCTTT. Its protein is CAIAAEVLNTEAFF. This sequence joins TRBV10-3 and TRBJ1-1; D unresolved. Germline V gives CDR1 ENHRY, CDR2 SYGVKD. This CDR3 is 14 amino acids long. The V end lost 8 bases, the J end lost 0 bases, and 13 bases lay between the germline ends.

The sample holds many counts of this clonotype. The rearrangement uses TRBV5-1 and TRBJ1-1; D uncertain. The CDR3 sequence is 13 residues long. CDR1 is SGHRS, CDR2 YFSETQ, per germline. Trimming shortened V by 4 bases and J by 2 bases, and 9 bases separated the two germline ends. CDR3 loop: CASSSGINTEAFF. CDR3 coding DNA: TGCGCCAGCAGCAGCGGGATCAACACTGAAGCTTTCTTT.

This clonotype occurred many times. CDR3 DNA sequence: TGCGCCAGCAGCTTGGGCCAGGGGTTCGATGAGCAGTTCTTC. It encodes CASSLGQGFDEQFF. The rearrangement uses TRBV5-1 and TRBJ2-1; D is possibly TRBD1 (6 bases). Deletions cut 0 bases from V and 8 bases from J, with 12 bases between. Germline CDR1 reads SGHRS; CDR2 reads YFSETQ. CDR3 length equals 14 residues.

The chain links TRBV12-3 or TRBV12-4 to TRBJ1-6; D perhaps matches TRBD1 (6 bases). V lost 4 bases, J lost 5 bases, and 9 bases lay in between. The CDR3 consists of 14 residues. CDR3 residues: CASSWGTNNSPLHF. The CDR3 bases are TGTGCCAGCAGTTGGGGGACAAATAATTCACCCCTCCACTTT.

In this sample, this clonotype turned up many times. The rearrangement uses TRBV11-2 and TRBJ1-5; D is possibly TRBD1 (5 bases). The CDR3 totals 13 residues. The ends were cut back, 3 bases at V and 5 bases at J, with 8 bases in the middle. CDR1 and CDR2 from the germline V gene are SGHAT and FQNNGV. CDR3 amino acids: CASSFSRDQPQHF. For the CDR3, the DNA is TGTGCCAGCAGCTTCAGCAGGGATCAGCCCCAGCATTTT.

At least ten counts were recorded for this clonotype. The rearrangement joins TRBV11-3 to TRBJ2-3, with D possibly being TRBD1 or TRBD2 (5 bases each). This CDR3 has 14 residues. The V end was cut by 5 bases, the J end by 2 bases, with 11 bases between. CDR1 is SGHNT, CDR2 YENEEA, per germline. The CDR3 nucleotides read TGTGCCAGCAGCCCCGGGGCCTTCACAGATACGCAGTATTTT. Its protein product is CASSPGAFTDTQYF.

There are many counts of this clonotype. The chain is built from TRBV20-1 and TRBJ1-2; 10 positions agree with TRBD1. V was clipped by 3 bases and J by 5 bases; unmatched bases: 6. Germline V gene sequence: CDR1 DFQATT, CDR2 SNEGSKA (reference sequence). This CDR3 contains 14 residues. The CDR3 sequence is CSARRQGAGYGYTF. CDR3 coding DNA: TGCAGTGCTAGGCGACAGGGGGCAGGTTATGGCTACACCTTC.

The V and J genes are TRBV6-1 and TRBJ2-5; TRBD1 matches 11 bases. The V gene end was trimmed by 6 bases and the J gene end by 6 bases; junction bases not matched to a gene: 6. The CDR3 has 14 residues. Germline V gene lookup returns CDR1 MNHNS and CDR2 SASEGT. The CDR3: CASSWTGGLKTQYF. CDR3 nucleotide sequence: TGTGCCAGCAGCTGGACAGGGGGCTTGAAGACCCAGTACTTC.

This clonotype was counted ten times or more. V and J are TRBV9 and TRBJ2-7; TRBD2 matches 10 bases. There are 14 residues in the CDR3. J gave up 4 bases and V 3 bases, and 4 bases lay outside the gene matches. CDR1 is SGDLS and CDR2 is YYNGEE in the germline V gene. CDR3 protein: CASSGSGRKYEQYF. CDR3 nucleotides: TGTGCCAGCAGCGGTAGCGGGAGGAAGTACGAGCAGTACTTC.

This clonotype has a count of ten or more. The CDR3 spells CASSLSLRNTIYF. CDR3 nucleotides: TGTGCCAGCAGCTTATCCCTGCGGAACACCATATATTTT. The V gene is TRBV11-2, the J gene TRBJ1-3; the D is unclear. V was trimmed by 2 bases and J by 7 bases, leaving 9 bases between them. Germline V gives CDR1 SGHAT, CDR2 FQNNGV. The CDR3 is made up of 13 amino acids.

This clonotype was counted between two and nine times. The rearrangement links TRBV4-3 to TRBJ2-3, with 8 bases identical to TRBD2. The CDR3 length is 14 residues. V lost 4 bases and J lost 2; bases outside the gene matches: 2. Looked up from germline, CDR1 is LGHNA and CDR2 is YSLEER. The CDR3 sequence is CASSPGGATDTQYF. DNA of the CDR3: TGCGCCAGCAGCCCCGGGGGGGCCACAGATACGCAGTATTTT.

This clonotype was counted many times. The chain's CDR3 is CASSPLRDAQETQYF. DNA of the CDR3: TGTGCCAGCAGTCCTCTCCGGGACGCCCAAGAGACCCAGTACTTC. J is TRBJ2-5 and V is TRBV6-7; possibly TRBD1 or TRBD2 for D (5 bases each). TRBV6-7 qualifies as an ORF whose function is uncertain. The V end lost 5 bases, the J end lost 1 base, and 14 bases lay between the germline ends. The CDR3 extends over 15 amino acids.

On this clonotype itself: Since a much larger clone is just one base distant, this may be a read error. The rearrangement links TRBV5-1 to TRBJ1-2; 8 bases match TRBD1. The germline V gene has CDR1 SGHRS and CDR2 YFSETQ. CDR3 size: 13 residues. This CDR3 is CAGSLAGGQGITF. The CDR3 DNA is TGCGCCGGCAGCTTGGCCGGTGGACAGGGTATCACCTTC.

There are many counts of this clonotype. The rearrangement links TRBV29-1 to TRBJ1-1; 7 positions match TRBD1. Germline V CDR1 and CDR2: SQVTM, ANQGSEA. J was trimmed by 10 bases and V by 6 bases; bases with no gene match: 5. The CDR3 length is 10 residues. The CDR3 loop reads CSVRAGGAFF. In DNA, the CDR3 is TGCAGCGTCAGGGCAGGGGGAGCTTTCTTT.

This clonotype appeared many times. The genes are TRBV6-1 and TRBJ2-5; no clear D gene. V was cut by 5 bases and J by 6 bases, with 7 bases left in between. The CDR3 has 11 residues. In germline, CDR1 is MNHNS, CDR2 SASEGT. The CDR3 nucleotides are TGTGCCAGCAGTTTGGAGAAGACCCAGTACTTC. Encoded protein: CASSLEKTQYF.

This clonotype was counted ten times or more. This chain uses TRBV18 with TRBJ1-2; no clear D gene. Trimming removed 2 bases from V and 6 bases from J, with 10 bases in between. The CDR3 spans 13 residues. Germline V gene data show CDR1 as KGHSH and CDR2 as LQKENI. The CDR3 region is CASSPGGSDGYTF. The CDR3 region has the DNA TGTGCCAGCTCACCAGGCGGGTCCGATGGCTACACCTTC.

V usage is TRBV14 and J usage is TRBJ2-7, with TRBD1 matching 7 bases. This CDR3 has 15 residues. Germline V gene sequence: CDR1 SGHDN, CDR2 FVKESK. Trimming removed 3 bases from V and 3 bases from J; junction bases left unmatched: 8. The CDR3 region has the DNA TGTGCCAGCAGCCATGAGACAGGGCTAAACTACGAGCAGTACTTC. Protein product: CASSHETGLNYEQYF.

In this sample, this clonotype turned up many times. V usage is TRBV6-2 or TRBV6-3 and J usage is TRBJ1-2; no clear D gene. This CDR3 region has 12 residues. V dropped 0 bases and J dropped 8 bases, with 7 bases sitting between them. Looked up from germline, CDR1 is MNHEY and CDR2 is SVGEGT. The CDR3 nucleotides are TGTGCCAGCAGTTACTCGAGACGGGGCTACACCTTC. Its translation is CASSYSRRGYTF.

This clonotype was counted ten times or more. The chain employs TRBV19 and TRBJ1-1, with D possibly matching TRBD1 (6 bases). Trimming cost V 3 bases and J 1 base, with 12 bases left between them. CDR1 is LNHDA and CDR2 is SQIVND in the germline V gene (reference sequence). The CDR3 is 15 amino acids. CDR3 coding DNA: TGTGCCAGTAGTATCGACAGGCTGAGGAACACTGAAGCTTTCTTT. It codes for CASSIDRLRNTEAFF.

The sample holds many counts of this clonotype. The genes are TRBV29-1 and TRBJ2-7; perhaps D is TRBD1 or TRBD2 (5 bases each). CDR1 is SQVTM, CDR2 ANQGSEA, per germline. V shed 2 bases and J shed 6 bases, with 17 bases lying between them. The CDR3 has 14 amino acids. The CDR3 nucleotides read TGCAGCGTTGAACACCGTGGGGGAGTCGGCGAGCAGTACTTC. Translated: CSVEHRGGVGEQYF.

J is TRBJ2-7 and V is TRBV5-1, with D perhaps matching TRBD2 (6 bases). The CDR3 spans 15 residues. V was pared by 3 bases and J by 4 bases, with 17 bases between. CDR1 is SGHRS, CDR2 YFSETQ, per germline. The chain's CDR3 is CASSSSGASLYEQYF. The CDR3 bases are TGCGCCAGCAGCTCGTCGGGAGCTTCCCTTTACGAGCAGTACTTC.

This clonotype was found many times. The DNA for the CDR3 is TGCAGTGCTAACAACCCTAGGGGGACTAGCGGTTACGAGCAGTACTTC. Encoded protein: CSANNPRGTSGYEQYF. The chain carries TRBV20-1 and TRBJ2-7, with 11 bases identical to TRBD2. J gave up 4 bases and V 4 bases, and 12 bases lay outside the gene matches. The germline V gene has CDR1 DFQATT and CDR2 SNEGSKA (reference sequence). The CDR3 runs 16 residues.

This chain joins TRBV5-6 and TRBJ2-3; D not resolved. Trimming shortened V by 0 bases and J by 5 bases, and 10 bases separated the two germline ends. The CDR3 covers 14 residues. Germline-derived CDR1 and CDR2 are SGHDT and YYEEEE. The CDR3 DNA is TGTGCCAGCAGCTTGGTCAACGGGTTAGATACGCAGTATTTT. Protein sequence: CASSLVNGLDTQYF.